This T cell receptor beta chain stems from a study of Ad26.COV2.S vaccination and SARS-CoV-2 variants. The treatment: roughly 20 received Ad26.COV2.S at low or high dose, single or two shots; about 5 received placebo; per-sample allocation not given. Samples analyzed were those drawn on day 63 after the first vaccine or placebo injection. Germline-derived CDR1 and CDR2 are DFQATT and SNEGSKA (reference sequence). Deletions cut 3 bases from V and 7 bases from J, with 16 bases between. The CDR3 has 14 amino acids. Clones were read by immunoSEQ multiplex PCR, and TCRdb kept only the in-frame ones, dropping some. This sample has roughly 380,000 clones, with about nine tenths found just once.

The chain carries TRBV20-1 and TRBJ2-1; no firm D call. The sequence was obtained from a person between 18 and 60 years old who received the Ad26.COV2.S COVID-19 vaccine or a placebo. Sequenced here: peripheral blood, sampled in a trial of Ad26.COV2.S vaccine versus placebo. The CDR3: CSASSGQGWNEQFF. In nucleotides, the CDR3 is TGCAGTGCTAGTTCGGGCCAAGGTTGGAATGAGCAGTTCTTC.